The 6 T cell receptor beta chains below were found in one sample sequenced in a study of vaccination effects on CD4 cells after COVID-19. Here immunoSEQ multiplex PCR was the method, and the copy in TCRdb shows in-frame clones only, minus some. The data hold some 70,000 clones, with 75% to 85% observed a single time. Sequencing in the ViraFEST assay came after antigen-specific CD4+ T cells had been expanded with viral peptide pools, which were used to stimulate PBMC. Subsequent to a culture period of less than twelve days, CD4+ T cells were isolated. Two doses of either BNT162b2 or mRNA-1273 were given to each participant. No antigen has been assigned to these receptors. Sample: CD4+ T cells from PBMCs cultured with HCoV-229E spike peptides, taken after COVID-19 vaccination. The source is a human donor who received a COVID-19 vaccine.

This chain connects TRBV7-3 to TRBJ2-2, with D unclear. V shed 2 bases and J shed 4 bases, with 11 bases lying between them. The CDR3 length is 15 residues. Germline CDR1 and CDR2: SGHTA and FQGTGA. The chain's CDR3 is CASSLGPSGTGELFF. CDR3 coding DNA: TGTGCCAGCAGCTTAGGGCCTTCCGGCACCGGGGAGCTGTTTTTT.

V and J are TRBV5-1 and TRBJ2-1; perhaps TRBD2 as D (6 bases). The CDR3 extends over 19 amino acids. The V gene lost 7 bases and the J gene lost 0 bases, with 26 bases spanning the gap. Per germline, CDR1 SGHRS and CDR2 YFSETQ. CDR3 sequence reads: CASGPRIGAGQLSYNEQFF. The CDR3 DNA is TGCGCCAGCGGTCCTAGAATTGGAGCGGGCCAACTCTCCTACAATGAGCAGTTCTTC.

This clone was counted between two and nine times. This rearrangement joins TRBV5-1 to TRBJ1-5; maybe TRBD1 (5 bases). V was shortened by 4 bases and J by 6 bases, with 17 bases between the two germline ends. CDR1 and CDR2 (germline): SGHRS, YFSETQ. The CDR3 has 15 amino acids. The DNA for the CDR3 is TGCGCCAGCAGCCCCGAGGGGACCCTAAGTCAGCCCCAGCATTTT. Protein sequence: CASSPEGTLSQPQHF.

The chain carries TRBV6-2 or TRBV6-3 and TRBJ1-5; D is perhaps TRBD1 (5 bases). V was shortened by 0 bases and J by 6 bases, with 15 bases between the two germline ends. Germline loops: CDR1 MNHEY, CDR2 SVGEGT. The CDR3 contains 16 residues. In DNA form, the CDR3 reads TGTGCCAGCAGTTACTCGAGTCAGGGAGTGGTTCAGCCCCAGCATTTT. It specifies CASSYSSQGVVQPQHF.

The rearrangement joins TRBV6-2 or TRBV6-3 to TRBJ2-1; D perhaps matches TRBD1 (6 bases). V lost 5 bases and J 3 bases, leaving 14 bases between the germline ends. Germline CDR1 reads MNHEY; CDR2 reads SVGEGT. The CDR3 runs 15 residues. This CDR3 reads CASSVQGISYNEQFF. The DNA of the CDR3 is TGTGCCAGCAGTGTACAGGGTATTAGCTACAATGAGCAGTTCTTC.

The sample holds one count of this clone. The chain recombines TRBV2 with TRBJ1-1, with TRBD1 identical over 7 bases. CDR3 size: 15 residues. Germline assignment: CDR1 SNHLY and CDR2 FYNNEI. The ends lost 6 bases at V and 0 bases at J; junction bases unmatched: 7. In DNA, the CDR3 is TGTGCCAGCAGAGAGGGACAGTCGATGAACACTGAAGCTTTCTTT. It translates to CASREGQSMNTEAFF.